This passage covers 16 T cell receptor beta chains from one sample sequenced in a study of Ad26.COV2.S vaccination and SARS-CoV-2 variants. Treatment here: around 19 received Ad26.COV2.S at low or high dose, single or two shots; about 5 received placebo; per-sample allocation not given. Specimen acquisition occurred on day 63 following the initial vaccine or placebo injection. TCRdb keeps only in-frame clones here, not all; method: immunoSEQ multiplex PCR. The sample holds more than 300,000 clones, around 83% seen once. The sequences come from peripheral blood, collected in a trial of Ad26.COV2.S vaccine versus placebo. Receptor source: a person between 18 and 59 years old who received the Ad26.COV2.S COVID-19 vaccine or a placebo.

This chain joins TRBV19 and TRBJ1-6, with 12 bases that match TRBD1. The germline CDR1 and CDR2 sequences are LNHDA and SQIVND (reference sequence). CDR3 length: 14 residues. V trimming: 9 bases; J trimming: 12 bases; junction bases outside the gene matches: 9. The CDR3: CASTGTGGLLPLHF. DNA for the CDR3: TGTGCCAGCACCGGGACAGGGGGCCTTCTACCCCTCCACTTT. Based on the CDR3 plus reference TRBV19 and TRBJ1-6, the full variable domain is DGGITQSPKYLFRKEGQNVTLSCEQNLNHDAMYWYRQDPGQGLRLIYYSQIVNDFQKGDIAEGYSVSREKKESFPLTVTSAQKNPTAFYLCASTGTGGLLPLHFGNGTRLTVT.

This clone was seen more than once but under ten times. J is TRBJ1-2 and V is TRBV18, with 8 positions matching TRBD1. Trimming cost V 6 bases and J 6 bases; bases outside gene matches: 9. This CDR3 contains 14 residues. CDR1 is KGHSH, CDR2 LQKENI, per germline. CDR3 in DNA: TGTGCCAGCTCTCAGGGGGCGCAAGGGAATGGCTACACCTTC. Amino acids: CASSQGAQGNGYTF. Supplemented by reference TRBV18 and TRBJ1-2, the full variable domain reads NAGVMQNPRHLVRRRGQEARLRCSPMKGHSHVYWYRQLPEEGLKFMVYLQKENIIDESGMPKERFSAEFPKEGPSILRIQQVVRGDSAAYFCASSQGAQGNGYTFGSGTRLTVV.

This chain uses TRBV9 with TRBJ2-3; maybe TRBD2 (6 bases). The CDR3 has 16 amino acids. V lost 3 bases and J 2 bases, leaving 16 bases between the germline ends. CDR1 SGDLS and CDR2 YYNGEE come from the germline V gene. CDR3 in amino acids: CASSARSGDYTDTQYF. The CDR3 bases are TGTGCCAGCAGCGCCCGCTCGGGGGATTACACAGATACGCAGTATTTT. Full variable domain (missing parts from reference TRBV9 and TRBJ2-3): DSGVTQTPKHLITATGQRVTLRCSPRSGDLSVYWYQQSLDQGLQFLIQYYNGEERAKGNILERFSAQQFPDLHSELNLSSLELGDSALYFCASSARSGDYTDTQYFGPGTRLTVL.

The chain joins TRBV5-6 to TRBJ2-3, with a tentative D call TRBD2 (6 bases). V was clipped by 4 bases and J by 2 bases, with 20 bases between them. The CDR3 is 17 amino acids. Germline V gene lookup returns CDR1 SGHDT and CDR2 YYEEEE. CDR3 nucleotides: TGTGCCAGCAGCGAGCTACAGGATCGGGGGTACACAGATACGCAGTATTTT. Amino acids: CASSELQDRGYTDTQYF.

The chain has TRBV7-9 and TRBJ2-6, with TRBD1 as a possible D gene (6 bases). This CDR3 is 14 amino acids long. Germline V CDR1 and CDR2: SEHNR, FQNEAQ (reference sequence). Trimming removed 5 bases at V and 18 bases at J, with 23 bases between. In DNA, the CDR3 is TGTGCCAGCAGCACGGGCTGGACAGCAAATAGGCAGACTTTC. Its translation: CASSTGWTANRQTF.

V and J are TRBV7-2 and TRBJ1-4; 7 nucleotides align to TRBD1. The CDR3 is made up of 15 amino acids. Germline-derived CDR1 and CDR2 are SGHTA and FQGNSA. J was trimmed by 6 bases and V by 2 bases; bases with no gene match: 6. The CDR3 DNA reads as TGTGCCAGCAGCTTAAGAATCCAGGGGGATGAAAAACTGTTTTTT. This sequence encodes CASSLRIQGDEKLFF.

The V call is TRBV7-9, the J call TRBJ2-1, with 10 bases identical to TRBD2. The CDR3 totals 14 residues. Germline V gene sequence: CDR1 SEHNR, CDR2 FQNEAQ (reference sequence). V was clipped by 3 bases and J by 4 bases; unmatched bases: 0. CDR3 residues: CASSLTSGYNEQFF. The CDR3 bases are TGTGCCAGCAGCTTGACTAGCGGGTACAATGAGCAGTTCTTC.

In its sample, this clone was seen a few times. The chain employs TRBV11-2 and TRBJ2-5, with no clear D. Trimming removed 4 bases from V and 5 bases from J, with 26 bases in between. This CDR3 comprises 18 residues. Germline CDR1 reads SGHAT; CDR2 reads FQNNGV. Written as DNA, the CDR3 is TGTGCCAGCAGCTCACCCACGGCGAGGCTGCGAGCTTTGGAGACCCAGTACTTC. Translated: CASSSPTARLRALETQYF. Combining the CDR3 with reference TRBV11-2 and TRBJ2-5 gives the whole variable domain EAGVAQSPRYKIIEKRQSVAFWCNPISGHATLYWYQQILGQGPKLLIQFQNNGVVDDSQLPKDRFSAERLKGVDSTLKIQPAKLEDSAVYLCASSSPTARLRALETQYFGPGTRLLVL.

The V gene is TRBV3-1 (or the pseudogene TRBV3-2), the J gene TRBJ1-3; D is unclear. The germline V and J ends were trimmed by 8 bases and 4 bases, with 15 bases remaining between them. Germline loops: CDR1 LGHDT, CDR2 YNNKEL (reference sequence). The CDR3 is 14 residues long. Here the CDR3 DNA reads TGTGCCAGCGCTCAGAAGGGAACAGGAAACACCATATATTTT. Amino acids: CASAQKGTGNTIYF.

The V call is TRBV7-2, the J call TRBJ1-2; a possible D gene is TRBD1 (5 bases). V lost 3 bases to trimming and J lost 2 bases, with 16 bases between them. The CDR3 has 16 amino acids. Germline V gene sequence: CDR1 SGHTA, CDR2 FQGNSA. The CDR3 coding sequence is TGTGCCAGCAGCTTCCACCCCCGACGACAGAACTATGGCTACACCTTC. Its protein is CASSFHPRRQNYGYTF. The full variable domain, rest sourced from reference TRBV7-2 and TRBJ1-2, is GAGVSQSPSNKVTEKGKDVELRCDPISGHTALYWYRQSLGQGLEFLIYFQGNSAPDKSGLPSDRFSAERTGGSVSTLTIQRTQQEDSAVYLCASSFHPRRQNYGYTFGSGTRLTVV.

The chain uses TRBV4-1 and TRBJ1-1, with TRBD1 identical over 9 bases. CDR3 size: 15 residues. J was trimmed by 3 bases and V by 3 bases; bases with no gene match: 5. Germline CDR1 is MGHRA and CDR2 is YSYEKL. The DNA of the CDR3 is TGCGCCAGCAGCCATCCGGGACAGGGTCACACTGAAGCTTTCTTT. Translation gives CASSHPGQGHTEAFF.

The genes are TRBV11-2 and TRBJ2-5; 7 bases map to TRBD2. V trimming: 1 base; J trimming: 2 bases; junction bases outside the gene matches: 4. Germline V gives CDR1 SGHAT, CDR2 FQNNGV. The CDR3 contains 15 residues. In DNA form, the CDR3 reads TGTGCCAGCAGCTTAGTCGGGGGGACGCAAGAGACCCAGTACTTC. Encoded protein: CASSLVGGTQETQYF.

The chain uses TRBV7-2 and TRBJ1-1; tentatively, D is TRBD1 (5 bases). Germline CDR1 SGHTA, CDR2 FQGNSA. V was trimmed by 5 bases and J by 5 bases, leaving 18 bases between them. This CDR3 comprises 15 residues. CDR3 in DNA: TGTGCCAGCAGCCCCCCAGGTTGGGGGGGAACTGAAGCTTTCTTT. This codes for CASSPPGWGGTEAFF.

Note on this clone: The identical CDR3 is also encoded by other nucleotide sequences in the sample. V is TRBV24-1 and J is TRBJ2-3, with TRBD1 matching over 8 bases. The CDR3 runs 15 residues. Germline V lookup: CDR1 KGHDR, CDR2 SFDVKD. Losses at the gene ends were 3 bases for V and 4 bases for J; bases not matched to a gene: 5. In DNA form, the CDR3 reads TGTGCCACCAGTGATCCTGGACAGGGAGCAGATACGCAGTATTTT. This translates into CATSDPGQGADTQYF.

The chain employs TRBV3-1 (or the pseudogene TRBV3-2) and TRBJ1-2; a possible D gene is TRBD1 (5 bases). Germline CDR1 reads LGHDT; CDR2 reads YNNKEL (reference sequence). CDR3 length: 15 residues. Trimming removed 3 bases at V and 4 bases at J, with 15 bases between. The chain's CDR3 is CASSHSLGLSYGYTF. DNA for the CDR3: TGTGCCAGCAGCCATTCCCTGGGACTGAGCTATGGCTACACCTTC.

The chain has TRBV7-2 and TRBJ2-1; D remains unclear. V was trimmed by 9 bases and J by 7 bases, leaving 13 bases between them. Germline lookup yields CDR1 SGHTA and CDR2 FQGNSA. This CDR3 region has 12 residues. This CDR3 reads CASTIRGNEQFF. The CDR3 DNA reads TGTGCCAGTACTATCAGAGGAAATGAGCAGTTCTTC.